These T cell receptor beta chains were read from a single sample in a study of T cell responses to AZD1222 COVID-19 vaccine. TCRdb keeps only in-frame clones here, not all; method: immunoSEQ multiplex PCR. The table lists about 120,000 clones, roughly 88% of them singletons. Source: peripheral blood, taken 28 days after the second AZD1222 dose. The receptors derive from an adult who received the AZD1222 COVID-19 vaccine. Both conserved end residues are part of each CDR3. The D gene is left open where the match is weak. The listing skips clone size in some rows; elsewhere it reads once, few, many or a size class.

v_call: TRBV2; clone_size: NA; j_call: TRBJ1-6; d_call: NA; cdr3_aa: CATMDSPSSYNSPLHF; cdr3_nt: TGTGCCACGATGGACAGCCCGAGCTCCTATAATTCACCCCTCCACTTT
v_call: TRBV6-4; clone_size: few; j_call: TRBJ1-2; d_call: NA; cdr3_aa: CASSQEGLGYTF; cdr3_nt: TGTGCCAGCAGTCAAGAGGGGCTTGGCTACACCTTC
v_call: TRBV7-2; clone_size: NA; j_call: TRBJ2-7; d_call: TRBD2; cdr3_aa: CASSWTSGPYEQYF; cdr3_nt: TGTGCCAGCAGCTGGACTAGCGGCCCCTACGAGCAGTACTTC
v_call: TRBV29-1; clone_size: NA; j_call: TRBJ2-2; d_call: NA; cdr3_aa: CSVGASGELFF; cdr3_nt: TGCAGCGTTGGCGCGAGCGGGGAGCTGTTTTTT
v_call: TRBV9; clone_size: NA; j_call: TRBJ2-1; d_call: NA; cdr3_aa: CASSVAPQNYNEQFF; cdr3_nt: TGTGCCAGCAGCGTAGCCCCCCAGAATTACAATGAGCAGTTCTTC
v_call: TRBV30; clone_size: NA; j_call: TRBJ1-5; d_call: NA; cdr3_aa: CAWSRQNNQPQHF; cdr3_nt: TGTGCCTGGAGTCGACAGAACAATCAGCCCCAGCATTTT
v_call: TRBV2; clone_size: NA; j_call: TRBJ2-5; d_call: NA; cdr3_aa: CASMDAEYQETQYF; cdr3_nt: TGTGCCAGCATGGACGCGGAGTACCAAGAGACCCAGTACTTC
v_call: TRBV6-5; clone_size: once; j_call: TRBJ1-2; d_call: NA; cdr3_aa: CASSPWDRRNYGYTF; cdr3_nt: TGTGCCAGCAGCCCCTGGGACCGCCGGAACTATGGCTACACCTTC
v_call: TRBV19; clone_size: NA; j_call: TRBJ2-7; d_call: TRBD1; cdr3_aa: CASSYKKGTGGLGEQYF; cdr3_nt: TGTGCCAGCTCTTATAAAAAAGGGACAGGAGGCCTGGGGGAGCAGTACTTC
v_call: TRBV6-5; clone_size: NA; j_call: TRBJ2-3; d_call: TRBD1; cdr3_aa: CASSFRGYSTDTQYF; cdr3_nt: TGTGCCAGCAGTTTCAGGGGGTACAGCACAGATACGCAGTATTTT
v_call: TRBV30; clone_size: NA; j_call: TRBJ1-5; d_call: NA; cdr3_aa: CAWSEGTLSNQPQHF; cdr3_nt: TGTGCCTGGAGTGAAGGGACCCTTAGCAATCAGCCCCAGCATTTT
v_call: TRBV10-3; clone_size: NA; j_call: TRBJ2-2; d_call: TRBD1; cdr3_aa: CAIRRQGTGSGELFF; cdr3_nt: TGTGCCATCAGGAGGCAGGGGACAGGATCCGGGGAGCTGTTTTTT
v_call: TRBV7-8; clone_size: NA; j_call: TRBJ2-2; d_call: NA; cdr3_aa: CASRSFEMNTGELFF; cdr3_nt: TGTGCCAGCAGGTCGTTCGAGATGAACACCGGGGAGCTGTTTTTT
v_call: TRBV4-1; clone_size: NA; j_call: TRBJ2-1; d_call: NA; cdr3_aa: CASSPTVFGNGEQFF; cdr3_nt: NA
v_call: TRBV24-1; clone_size: once; j_call: TRBJ2-3; d_call: NA; cdr3_aa: CATSREERDTQYF; cdr3_nt: TGTGCCACCAGTAGGGAGGAGAGAGATACGCAGTATTTT
v_call: TRBV19; clone_size: NA; j_call: TRBJ2-7; d_call: NA; cdr3_aa: CASSIRVPRIGGYEQYF; cdr3_nt: TGTGCCAGTAGTATTCGGGTCCCTCGGATAGGGGGGTACGAGCAGTACTTC
v_call: TRBV2; clone_size: NA; j_call: TRBJ2-2; d_call: NA; cdr3_aa: CASHYFGELFF; cdr3_nt: TGTGCCAGCCATTACTTCGGGGAGCTGTTTTTT
v_call: TRBV5-5; clone_size: NA; j_call: TRBJ1-4; d_call: NA; cdr3_aa: CASSFWTTTNEKLFF; cdr3_nt: TGTGCCAGCAGCTTCTGGACTACAACTAATGAAAAACTGTTTTTT
v_call: TRBV27; clone_size: NA; j_call: TRBJ1-1; d_call: NA; cdr3_aa: CASTGTLNTEAFF; cdr3_nt: TGTGCCAGTACCGGGACACTTAACACTGAAGCTTTCTTT
v_call: TRBV27; clone_size: NA; j_call: TRBJ1-2; d_call: NA; cdr3_aa: CASSPAGHQLGYGYTF; cdr3_nt: TGTGCCAGCAGCCCCGCGGGACACCAACTCGGGTATGGCTACACCTTC
v_call: TRBV5-1; clone_size: NA; j_call: TRBJ2-7; d_call: TRBD2; cdr3_aa: CASSYSSGSYEQYF; cdr3_nt: TGCGCCAGCAGCTACTCTAGCGGCTCCTACGAGCAGTACTTC
v_call: TRBV5-6; clone_size: few; j_call: TRBJ1-2; d_call: NA; cdr3_aa: CASSFRAGYTF; cdr3_nt: TGTGCCAGCAGCTTTCGTGCTGGCTACACCTTC
v_call: TRBV30; clone_size: NA; j_call: TRBJ1-2; d_call: NA; cdr3_aa: CAWSVGRYGYTF; cdr3_nt: TGTGCCTGGAGTGTTGGACGCTATGGCTACACCTTC
v_call: TRBV7-2; clone_size: NA; j_call: TRBJ1-5; d_call: NA; cdr3_aa: CASSSYRDQPQHF; cdr3_nt: TGTGCCAGCAGCTCTTATCGAGATCAGCCCCAGCATTTT
v_call: TRBV5-1; clone_size: NA; j_call: TRBJ2-3; d_call: TRBD2; cdr3_aa: CASSLGGSGGPRDTQYF; cdr3_nt: TGCGCCAGCAGCTTGGGGGGTTCGGGAGGGCCCAGAGATACGCAGTATTTT
v_call: TRBV2; clone_size: once; j_call: TRBJ2-7; d_call: TRBD2; cdr3_aa: CASREVAGTYEQYF; cdr3_nt: TGTGCCAGCAGGGAGGTAGCGGGAACCTACGAGCAGTACTTC
v_call: TRBV2; clone_size: NA; j_call: TRBJ1-3; d_call: TRBD1; cdr3_aa: CASSGTGLRSGNTIYF; cdr3_nt: TGTGCCAGCAGCGGGACAGGGCTCCGCTCTGGAAACACCATATATTTT
v_call: TRBV5-5; clone_size: NA; j_call: TRBJ2-6; d_call: NA; cdr3_aa: CASSDSSGANVLTF; cdr3_nt: TGTGCCAGCTCAGATAGCTCTGGGGCCAACGTCCTGACTTTC
v_call: TRBV5-6; clone_size: NA; j_call: TRBJ1-3; d_call: NA; cdr3_aa: CASSLADTTIYF; cdr3_nt: TGTGCCAGCAGCTTGGCAGACACCACCATATATTTT
v_call: TRBV11-2; clone_size: NA; j_call: TRBJ2-1; d_call: NA; cdr3_aa: CASSLIGSAYNEQFF; cdr3_nt: TGTGCCAGCAGCTTAATCGGTAGCGCCTACAATGAGCAGTTCTTC
v_call: TRBV6-4; clone_size: NA; j_call: TRBJ1-1; d_call: NA; cdr3_aa: CASSEAHRVGAEAFF; cdr3_nt: TGTGCCAGCAGCGAAGCCCACAGGGTTGGAGCTGAAGCTTTCTTT
v_call: TRBV24-1; clone_size: NA; j_call: TRBJ1-5; d_call: NA; cdr3_aa: CATSDGGSQSNQPQHF; cdr3_nt: TGTGCCACCAGTGATGGAGGGTCCCAGAGCAATCAGCCCCAGCATTTT
v_call: TRBV5-1; clone_size: NA; j_call: TRBJ2-7; d_call: TRBD2; cdr3_aa: CASSLGASGGGEQYF; cdr3_nt: TGCGCCAGCAGCTTGGGCGCTAGCGGAGGCGGAGAGCAGTACTTC